This T cell receptor beta chain originates from a study of blood T cells in healthy people across ages. A second PCR of about 7 to 12 cycles used a sample-barcoded 5' primer and a J-beta primer mix. TCRdb fed the 5' RACE reads into MiXCR, producing one record per CDR3 protein. The sample holds around 790,000 distinct CDR3 sequences, under 55% seen once. The trim removed 6 bases at V and 6 bases at J, leaving 16 bases unmatched. In germline, CDR1 is MNHEY, CDR2 SVGEGT. CDR3 length: 17 residues. The chain combines TRBV6-2 or TRBV6-3 with TRBJ2-3, with TRBD2 matching over 9 bases. Sequenced input: blood. This TCR was recovered from a man aged 60 to 69 in good health. The CDR3 nucleotides are TGTGCCAGCAGAGAATTTATGAGCGGGGGGAATATGGATACGCAGTATTTT. It codes for CASREFMSGGNMDTQYF.